These 25 T cell receptor beta chains originate from one sample sequenced in a study of human T cells and chemical hapten exposure. TCRdb re-called the RACE reads with MiXCR, one entry per CDR3 protein. The sample records about 98,000 distinct CDR3 sequences, 11% being singletons. Documented time point: pre-sensitization, week 0. Sample treatment: therapeutic diphenylcyclopropenone sensitization with weekly scalp DPC. Source: whole blood, taken in connection with sensitization to the hapten diphenylcyclopropenone (DPC). These receptors were taken from a woman aged 60-75 years with alopecia areata. Some clones in this sample may be carry-over from other donors' samples.

This clonotype has more than one count but fewer than ten. This chain joins TRBV28 and TRBJ2-3, with 7 bases that match TRBD1. Germline V gives CDR1 MDHEN, CDR2 SYDVKM. The trim removed 8 bases at V and 1 base at J, leaving 9 bases unmatched. This CDR3 has 15 residues. The CDR3 nucleotides are TGTGCCAGCTCCGGTCCCGGGACAGGCACAGATACGCAGTATTTT. Translation: CASSGPGTGTDTQYF.

This clonotype has ten or more counts. The chain combines TRBV7-2 with TRBJ1-2; 7 nucleotides line up with TRBD1. From germline, CDR1 is SGHTA and CDR2 FQGNSA. The V segment lost 5 bases and the J segment 0 bases; nucleotides outside the gene matches: 6. This CDR3 has 15 residues. The CDR3 DNA sequence: TGTGCCAGCAGCCCTAGACAGGGCCCTAACTATGGCTACACCTTC. It encodes CASSPRQGPNYGYTF.

This clonotype has more than one count but fewer than ten. The CDR3 region is CAWVTGYYGYTF. DNA of the CDR3: TGTGCCTGGGTGACAGGGTACTATGGCTACACCTTC. The chain carries TRBV30 and TRBJ1-2; TRBD1 matches 7 bases. In germline, CDR1 is GTSNPN, CDR2 SVGIG (reference sequence). V lost 5 bases and J lost 3; bases outside the gene matches: 3. CDR3 length: 12 amino acids. The variable domain in full, completed from reference TRBV30 and TRBJ1-2, reads SQTIHQWPATLVQPVGSPLSLECTVEGTSNPNLYWYRQAAGRGLQLLFYSVGIGQISSEVPQNLSASRPQDRQFILSSKKLLLSDSGFYLCAWVTGYYGYTFGSGTRLTVV.

The sample holds many counts of this clonotype. V is TRBV7-2 and J is TRBJ2-1; 10 positions match TRBD2. CDR3 size: 15 residues. CDR1 and CDR2 from the germline V gene are SGHTA and FQGNSA. Losses at the gene ends were 5 bases for V and 6 bases for J; bases not matched to a gene: 7. CDR3 amino acids: CASSLGLAVLNEQFF. CDR3 coding DNA: TGTGCCAGCAGCCTCGGACTAGCGGTCCTCAATGAGCAGTTCTTC.

This clonotype was counted many times. The genes are TRBV5-1 and TRBJ2-6; a weak D match, TRBD1 (5 bases). This CDR3 region has 16 residues. Between the trimmed V and J ends, which lost 0 bases and 0 bases, there was a span of 7 bases. Germline V lookup: CDR1 SGHRS, CDR2 YFSETQ. The CDR3 is CASSLDDSSGANVLTF. The CDR3 coding sequence is TGCGCCAGCAGCTTGGATGACAGCTCTGGGGCCAACGTCCTGACTTTC.

V usage is TRBV6-1 and J usage is TRBJ2-5, with D possibly matching TRBD1 (6 bases). In germline, CDR1 is MNHNS, CDR2 SASEGT. The CDR3 has 13 residues. The V gene lost 5 bases and the J gene lost 5 bases, with 12 bases spanning the gap. The CDR3 nucleotides are TGTGCCAGCAGTCGGGACAATTCGGAGACCCAGTACTTC. It is translated as CASSRDNSETQYF.

This clonotype appeared a few times. The gene calls are TRBV7-9 and TRBJ2-7, with D possibly matching TRBD2 (5 bases). Trimming shortened V by 5 bases and J by 3 bases, and 8 bases separated the two germline ends. Germline loops: CDR1 SEHNR, CDR2 FQNEAQ (reference sequence). The CDR3 totals 12 residues. CDR3 DNA: TGTGCCAGCAGCGCACGGGACTACGAGCAGTACTTC. This translates into CASSARDYEQYF.

This clonotype has a count of ten or more. The V gene is TRBV19, the J gene TRBJ2-5; TRBD2 matches at 9 bases. This CDR3 comprises 14 residues. Germline lookup yields CDR1 LNHDA and CDR2 SQIVND (reference sequence). The V segment lost 6 bases and the J segment 5 bases; nucleotides outside the gene matches: 7. This CDR3 is CASSLTSGGETQYF. The CDR3 coding sequence is TGTGCCAGTAGCTTGACTAGCGGTGGGGAGACCCAGTACTTC.

This clonotype was recorded at least ten times. The chain uses TRBV20-1 and TRBJ2-3, with TRBD2 matching 14 bases. Per germline, CDR1 DFQATT and CDR2 SNEGSKA (reference sequence). V gave up 5 bases and J gave up 2 bases; unmatched junction bases: 3. There are 15 residues in the CDR3. The CDR3 DNA follows: TGCAGTGCTGGGACTAGCGGGGGTACCACAGATACGCAGTATTTT. Its translation is CSAGTSGGTTDTQYF.

J is TRBJ2-7 and V is TRBV5-6; D is possibly TRBD2 (6 bases). The germline V and J ends were trimmed by 2 bases and 2 bases, with 11 bases remaining between them. The CDR3 contains 14 residues. Germline V gives CDR1 SGHDT, CDR2 YYEEEE. The CDR3 sequence: CASSFGAGTYEQYF. Written as DNA, the CDR3 is TGTGCCAGCAGCTTCGGGGCGGGGACCTACGAGCAGTACTTC.

This clonotype was counted a few times. The chain recombines TRBV3-1 with TRBJ1-5; unclear D gene. CDR1 is LGHDT and CDR2 is YNNKEL in the germline V gene (reference sequence). This CDR3 is 13 amino acids long. V gave up 0 bases and J gave up 5 bases, with 5 bases separating them. The CDR3 DNA is TGTGCCAGCAGCCAAGACCTTTATCAGCCCCAGCATTTT. Its protein is CASSQDLYQPQHF.

This clonotype has just a few counts. This rearrangement joins TRBV20-1 to TRBJ1-5, with 10 bases aligning to TRBD1. Germline values: CDR1 DFQATT, CDR2 SNEGSKA (reference sequence). The CDR3 is made up of 17 amino acids. V trimming: 6 bases; J trimming: 6 bases; junction bases outside the gene matches: 17. Here the CDR3 reads CSAPPLGTGVAGQPQHF. The CDR3 DNA reads TGCAGTGCCCCCCCCTTAGGGACAGGGGTTGCGGGTCAGCCCCAGCATTTT.

This clonotype has more than one count but fewer than ten. This chain connects TRBV7-9 to TRBJ2-5, with 12 bases fitting TRBD1. The CDR3 totals 17 residues. Unmatched junction bases numbered 10, after V lost 3 bases and J lost 5 bases. Germline-derived CDR1 and CDR2 are SEHNR and FQNEAQ (reference sequence). CDR3: CASSLGFRDRGHETQYF. In DNA form, the CDR3 reads TGTGCCAGCAGCTTGGGCTTCCGGGACAGGGGGCATGAGACCCAGTACTTC.

Worth noting for this clonotype: A clone one base away is much larger, so this may be a read error. The chain carries TRBV6-6 and TRBJ1-1; D call uncertain. The germline V gene has CDR1 MNHNY and CDR2 SVGAGI (reference sequence). Between the trimmed V and J ends, which lost 0 bases and 7 bases, there was a span of 6 bases. CDR3 length: 12 amino acids. The CDR3 nucleotides read TGTGCCAGCAGTTACTCCAGCAATGAAGCTTTCTTT. Translating gives CASSYSSNEAFF.

This clonotype was recorded many times. CDR3 sequence: CASSLFWDRNTEAFF. The DNA for the CDR3 is TGTGCCAGCAGCTTGTTTTGGGACAGGAACACTGAAGCTTTCTTT. The genes are TRBV5-8 and TRBJ1-1; TRBD1 matches 7 bases. After removal of 1 base from V and 1 base from J, the junction contained 4 bases not matched to a gene. Germline CDR1 is SGHTS and CDR2 is YDEGEE. The CDR3 runs 15 residues.

The chain uses TRBV12-3 or TRBV12-4 and TRBJ1-1; D possibly corresponds to TRBD1 (5 bases). The CDR3 runs 15 residues. Trimming took off 3 bases at V and 12 bases at J, with 23 bases between the two ends. The CDR3 DNA follows: TGTGCCAGCAGTTTCCCCCCCGGGGCAGGGCGTATGACTTTCTTT. Its translation is CASSFPPGAGRMTFF.

This clonotype was observed a handful of times. V is TRBV5-4 and J is TRBJ1-1; D is unclear. This CDR3 has 14 amino acids. Trimming removed 1 base at V and 2 bases at J, with 9 bases between. Germline CDR1 SGHNT, CDR2 YYREEE (reference sequence). CDR3 nucleotide sequence: TGTGCCAGCAGCTTGTTGGGCAGAAACACTGAAGCTTTCTTT. Its protein is CASSLLGRNTEAFF.

At least ten counts were recorded for this clonotype. CDR3 amino acids: CASSSGTSGGHDTQYF. The CDR3 bases are TGTGCCAGCAGTTCCGGGACTAGCGGGGGTCACGATACGCAGTATTTT. The rearrangement links TRBV7-9 to TRBJ2-3, with 14 bases lining up with TRBD2. Germline V gives CDR1 SEHNR, CDR2 FQNEAQ (reference sequence). The J segment lost 6 bases and the V segment lost 6 bases, leaving 8 bases of the junction unmatched. The CDR3 is 16 amino acids.

As to this clonotype: Possible read error: a much larger clone is one base away. The chain uses TRBV2 and TRBJ2-7; D uncertain. The CDR3 spans 14 residues. Germline-derived CDR1 and CDR2 are SNHLY and FYNNEI. V lost 7 bases to trimming and J lost 0 bases, with 13 bases between them. CDR3 loop: CASKPNYSSYEQYF. The DNA of the CDR3 is TGTGCCAGCAAGCCCAACTATAGCTCCTACGAGCAGTACTTC. The whole variable domain, remainder taken from reference TRBV2 and TRBJ2-7, is EPEVTQTPSHQVTQMGQEVILRCVPISNHLYFYWYRQILGQKVEFLVSFYNNEISEKSEIFDDQFSVERPDGSNFTLKIRSTKLEDSAMYFCASKPNYSSYEQYFGPGTRLTVT.

This clonotype has ten or more counts. The chain recombines TRBV7-3 with TRBJ2-2; D tentatively fits TRBD1 or TRBD2 (6 bases each). The CDR3 sequence is 13 residues long. Trimming pared 10 bases from V and 5 bases from J, leaving 14 bases between. Germline lookup yields CDR1 SGHTA and CDR2 FQGTGA. The CDR3 DNA reads as TGTGCCACCTCGTCGGGGGCAACCGGGGAGCTGTTTTTT. It translates to CATSSGATGELFF. Filled out from reference TRBV7-3 and TRBJ2-2, the complete variable domain reads GAGVSQTPSNKVTEKGKYVELRCDPISGHTALYWYRQSLGQGPEFLIYFQGTGAADDSGLPNDRFFAVRPEGSVSTLKIQRTERGDSAVYLCATSSGATGELFFGEGSRLTVL.

This clonotype was detected only a few times. The chain is built from TRBV6-6 and TRBJ1-5; D is undetermined. The CDR3 totals 12 residues. From germline, CDR1 is MNHNY and CDR2 SVGAGI (reference sequence). The V and J ends lost 6 bases and 7 bases respectively, with 10 bases between them. Written as DNA, the CDR3 is TGTGCCAGCAGCCTAGTTCGGCAGCCCCAGCATTTT. This sequence encodes CASSLVRQPQHF.

The chain carries TRBV6-1 and TRBJ2-7; 11 bases agree with TRBD2. With V trimmed by 7 bases and J by 0 bases, 8 bases remained unmatched. Germline CDR1 and CDR2: MNHNS and SASEGT. There are 16 residues in the CDR3. The CDR3, as DNA: TGTGCCAGCATTCCGACTAGCGGGGTTTTCTCCTACGAGCAGTACTTC. Amino acid sequence: CASIPTSGVFSYEQYF.

This clonotype was observed many times. The chain recombines TRBV6-2 or TRBV6-3 with TRBJ2-1, with 7 bases fitting TRBD2. This CDR3 region has 16 residues. Germline trimming cut 2 bases from V and 12 bases from J; bases unmatched to any gene: 16. Per the germline V gene, CDR1 is MNHEY and CDR2 is SVGEGT. CDR3 sequence reads: CASSYPQLRGRRRQFF. The CDR3 bases are TGTGCCAGCAGTTACCCCCAGTTGCGGGGGAGAAGGAGGCAGTTCTTC.

This clonotype has ten or more counts. The V call is TRBV29-1, the J call TRBJ1-2; the D is unclear. V gave up 0 bases and J gave up 8 bases, with 7 bases separating them. The CDR3 is 11 amino acids. CDR1 SQVTM and CDR2 ANQGSEA come from the germline V gene. The CDR3, as DNA: TGCAGCGTTGAAGAGGGTTGGGGCTACACCTTC. It is translated as CSVEEGWGYTF. The full variable domain, completed using reference TRBV29-1 and TRBJ1-2, is SAVISQKPSRDICQRGTSLTIQCQVDSQVTMMFWYRQQPGQSLTLIATANQGSEATYESGFVIDKFPISRPNLTFSTLTVSNMSPEDSSIYLCSVEEGWGYTFGSGTRLTVV.

This clonotype was counted ten times or more. V gene TRBV2 combines with J gene TRBJ1-6; unclear D gene. This CDR3 is built from 12 residues. V gave up 6 bases and J gave up 10 bases, with 10 bases separating them. CDR1 and CDR2 from the germline V gene are SNHLY and FYNNEI. Here the CDR3 reads CASSEDRSPLHF. The DNA of the CDR3 is TGTGCCAGCAGCGAGGACCGGTCACCCCTCCACTTT.